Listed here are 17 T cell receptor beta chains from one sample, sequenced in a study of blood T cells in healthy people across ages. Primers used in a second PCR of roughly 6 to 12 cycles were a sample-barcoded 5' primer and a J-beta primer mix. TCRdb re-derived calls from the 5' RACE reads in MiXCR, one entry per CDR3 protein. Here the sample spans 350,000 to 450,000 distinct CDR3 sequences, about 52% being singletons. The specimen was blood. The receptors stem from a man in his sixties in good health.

CDR3 DNA: TGTGCCAGCAGTGAATTGAACTACTCGGGCGCTTTCTTT. This encodes CASSELNYSGAFF. V and J are TRBV25-1 and TRBJ1-1; D not certain. The CDR3 length is 13 residues. Germline loops: CDR1 MGHDK, CDR2 SYGVNS. Trimming removed 1 base at V and 11 bases at J, with 14 bases between.

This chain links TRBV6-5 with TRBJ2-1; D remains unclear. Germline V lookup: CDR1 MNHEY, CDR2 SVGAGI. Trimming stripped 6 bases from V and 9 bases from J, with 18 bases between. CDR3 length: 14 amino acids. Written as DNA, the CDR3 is TGTGCCAGCAGCCCCCCGGGCCTTCGGAGTGAGCAGTTCTTC. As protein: CASSPPGLRSEQFF.

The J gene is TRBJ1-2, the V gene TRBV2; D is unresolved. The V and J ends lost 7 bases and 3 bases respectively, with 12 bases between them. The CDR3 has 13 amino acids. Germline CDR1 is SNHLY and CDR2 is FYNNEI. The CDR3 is CASNLQWDYGYTF. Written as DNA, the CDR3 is TGTGCCAGCAACCTCCAGTGGGACTATGGCTACACCTTC.

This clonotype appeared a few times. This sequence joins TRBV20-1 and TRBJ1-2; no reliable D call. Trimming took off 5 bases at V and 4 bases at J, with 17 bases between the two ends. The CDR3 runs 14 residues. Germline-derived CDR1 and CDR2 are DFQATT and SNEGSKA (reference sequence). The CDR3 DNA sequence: TGCAGTGCTCCGGCCGGGGTCACAATCTATGGCTACACCTTC. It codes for CSAPAGVTIYGYTF.

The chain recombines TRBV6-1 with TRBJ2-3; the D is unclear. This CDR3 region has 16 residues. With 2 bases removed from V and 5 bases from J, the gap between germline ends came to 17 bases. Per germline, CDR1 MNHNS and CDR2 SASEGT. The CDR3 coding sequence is TGTGCCAGCAGTGAACGGCAGGAAAGTCCGGTAGATACGCAGTATTTT. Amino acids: CASSERQESPVDTQYF.

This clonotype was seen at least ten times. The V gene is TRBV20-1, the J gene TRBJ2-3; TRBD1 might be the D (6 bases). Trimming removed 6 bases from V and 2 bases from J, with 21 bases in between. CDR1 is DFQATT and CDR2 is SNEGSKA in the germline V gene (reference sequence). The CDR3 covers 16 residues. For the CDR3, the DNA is TGCAGTGCCTCCAGTCTTCAGGGGCCCTTCACAGATACGCAGTATTTT. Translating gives CSASSLQGPFTDTQYF.

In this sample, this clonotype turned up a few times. In nucleotides, the CDR3 is TGTGCCAGCAGCTCTACGCCGCCAGGCTCCTTTGGAGGCTACACCTTC. Its protein is CASSSTPPGSFGGYTF. This chain connects TRBV7-9 to TRBJ1-2; D unclear. The V end lost 4 bases, the J end lost 8 bases, and 23 bases lay between the germline ends. CDR1 is SEHNR and CDR2 is FQNEAQ in the germline V gene (reference sequence). The CDR3 has 16 residues.

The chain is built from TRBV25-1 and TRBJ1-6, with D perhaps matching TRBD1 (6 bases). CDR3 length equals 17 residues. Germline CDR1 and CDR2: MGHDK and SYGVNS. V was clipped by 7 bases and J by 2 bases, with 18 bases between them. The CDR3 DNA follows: TGTGCCAGCAAGGTCGGACAGATAGTCGCCTATAATTCACCCCTCCACTTT. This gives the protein CASKVGQIVAYNSPLHF.

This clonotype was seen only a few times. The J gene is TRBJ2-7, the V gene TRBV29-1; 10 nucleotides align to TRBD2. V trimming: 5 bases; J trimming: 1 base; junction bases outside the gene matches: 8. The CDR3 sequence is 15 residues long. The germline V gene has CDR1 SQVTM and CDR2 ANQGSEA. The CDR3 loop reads CSVKRTSGGSYEQYF. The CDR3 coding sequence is TGCAGCGTTAAGAGGACTAGCGGAGGATCCTACGAGCAGTACTTC.

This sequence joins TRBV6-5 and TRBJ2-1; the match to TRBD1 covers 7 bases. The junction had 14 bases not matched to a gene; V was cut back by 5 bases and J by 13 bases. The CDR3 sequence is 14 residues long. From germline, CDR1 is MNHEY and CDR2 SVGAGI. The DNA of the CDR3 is TGTGCCAGCAGTGACGGGACAGCCCAAGAGACCCAGTTCTTC. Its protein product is CASSDGTAQETQFF.

This CDR3 reads CASSLGASGVQETQYF. The CDR3 DNA sequence: TGTGCCAGCAGCCTAGGGGCGAGCGGGGTCCAAGAGACCCAGTACTTC. The J gene is TRBJ2-5, the V gene TRBV11-2; the match to TRBD2 covers 7 bases. The CDR3 length is 16 residues. Germline loops: CDR1 SGHAT, CDR2 FQNNGV. The trim removed 5 bases at V and 1 base at J, leaving 10 bases unmatched.

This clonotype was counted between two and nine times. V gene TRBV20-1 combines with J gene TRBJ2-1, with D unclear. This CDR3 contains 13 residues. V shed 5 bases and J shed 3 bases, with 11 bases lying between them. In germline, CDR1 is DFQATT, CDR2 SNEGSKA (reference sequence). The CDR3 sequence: CSAARTRYNEQFF. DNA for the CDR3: TGCAGTGCTGCCCGGACGCGCTACAATGAGCAGTTCTTC.

For the CDR3, the DNA is TGTGCCAGCAGTTCACAGGGAATCGGGGAGCTGTTTTTT. Its protein product is CASSSQGIGELFF. The rearrangement uses TRBV12-3 or TRBV12-4 and TRBJ2-2; possible D gene TRBD1, 6 bases. The germline V and J ends were trimmed by 4 bases and 7 bases, with 10 bases remaining between them. The CDR3 is 13 amino acids.

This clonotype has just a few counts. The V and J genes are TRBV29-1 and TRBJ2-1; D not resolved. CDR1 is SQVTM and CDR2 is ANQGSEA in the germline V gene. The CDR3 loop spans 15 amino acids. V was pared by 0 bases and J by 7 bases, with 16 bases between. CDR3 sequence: CSVEEGYLSPNEQFF. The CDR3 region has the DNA TGCAGCGTTGAAGAAGGGTATCTGTCTCCTAATGAGCAGTTCTTC.

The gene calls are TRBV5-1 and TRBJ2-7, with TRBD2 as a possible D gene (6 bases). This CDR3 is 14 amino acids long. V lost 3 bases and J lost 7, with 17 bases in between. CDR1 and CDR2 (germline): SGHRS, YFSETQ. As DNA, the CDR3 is TGCGCCAGCAGCTCCGAGGCGGTGACTAGTGAGCAGTACTTC. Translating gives CASSSEAVTSEQYF.

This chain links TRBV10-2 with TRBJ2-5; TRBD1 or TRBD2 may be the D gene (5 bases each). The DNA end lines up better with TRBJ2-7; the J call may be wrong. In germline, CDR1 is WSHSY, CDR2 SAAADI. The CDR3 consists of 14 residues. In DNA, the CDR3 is TGCGCCAGCCGGCAGGGACGGAGCTCCTACGAGCAGTACTTC. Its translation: CASRQGRSSYEQYF.

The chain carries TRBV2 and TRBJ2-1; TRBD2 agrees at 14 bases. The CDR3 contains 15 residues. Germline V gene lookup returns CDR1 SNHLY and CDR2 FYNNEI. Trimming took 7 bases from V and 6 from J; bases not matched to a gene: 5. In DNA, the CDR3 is TGTGCCAGCACCCGGACTAGCGGGGGGCGCAATGAGCAGTTCTTC. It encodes CASTRTSGGRNEQFF.